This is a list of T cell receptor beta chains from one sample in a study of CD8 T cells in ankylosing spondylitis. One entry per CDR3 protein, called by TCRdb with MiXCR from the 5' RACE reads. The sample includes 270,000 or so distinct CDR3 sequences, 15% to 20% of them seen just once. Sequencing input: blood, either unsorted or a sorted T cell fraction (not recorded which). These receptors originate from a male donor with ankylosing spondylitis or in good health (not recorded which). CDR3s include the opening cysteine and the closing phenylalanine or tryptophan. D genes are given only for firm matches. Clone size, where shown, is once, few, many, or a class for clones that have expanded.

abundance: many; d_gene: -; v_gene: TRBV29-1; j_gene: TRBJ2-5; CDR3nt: TGCAGCGTTGAAACCCGGGACACCCCAAGGACCCAGTACTTC; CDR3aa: CSVETRDTPRTQYF
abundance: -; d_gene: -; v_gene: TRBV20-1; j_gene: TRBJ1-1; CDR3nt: TGCAGTGCTTTTTCTGGACTGGAATGGAACACTGAAGCTTTCTTT; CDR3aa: CSAFSGLEWNTEAFF
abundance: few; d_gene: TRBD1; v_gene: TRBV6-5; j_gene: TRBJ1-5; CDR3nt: TGTGCCAGCAGTTCTACAGGGGTCATTAATCAGCCCCAGCATTTT; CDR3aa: CASSSTGVINQPQHF
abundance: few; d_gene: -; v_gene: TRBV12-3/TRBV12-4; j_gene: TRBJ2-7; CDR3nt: TGTGCCAGCAGTTTAACAGGGCAACACGAGCAGTACTTC; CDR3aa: CASSLTGQHEQYF
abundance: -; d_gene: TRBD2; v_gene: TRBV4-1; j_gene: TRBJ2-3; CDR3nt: TGCGCCAGCAGCCAGAACCGACTAGCGGTCCACACAGATACGCAGTATTTT; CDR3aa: CASSQNRLAVHTDTQYF
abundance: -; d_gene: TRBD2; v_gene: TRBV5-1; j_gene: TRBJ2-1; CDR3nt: TGCGCCAGCAACGATACGGGACCCCGGGAGGGATGGCAGTTCTTC; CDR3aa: CASNDTGPREGWQFF
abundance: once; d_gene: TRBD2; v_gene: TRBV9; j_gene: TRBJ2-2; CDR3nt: TGTGCCAGCAGCGTAGGGACTAGCTGGGGCACCGGGGAGCTGTTTTTT; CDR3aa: CASSVGTSWGTGELFF
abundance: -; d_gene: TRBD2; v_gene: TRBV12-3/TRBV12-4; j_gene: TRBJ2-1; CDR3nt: TGTGCCAGCGCGGGGCTAGCGGGAGAAGGCTCCTACAATGAGCAGTTCTTC; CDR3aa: CASAGLAGEGSYNEQFF
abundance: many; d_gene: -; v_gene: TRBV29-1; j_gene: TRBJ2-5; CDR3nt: TGCAGCGTTACCGGGACTTACACGCAAGAGACCCAGTACTTC; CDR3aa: CSVTGTYTQETQYF
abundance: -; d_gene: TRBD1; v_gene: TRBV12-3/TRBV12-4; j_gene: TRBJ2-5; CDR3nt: TGTGCCAGCAGTTCGACAGGGGGCGCAGAGACCCAGTACTTC; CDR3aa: CASSSTGGAETQYF
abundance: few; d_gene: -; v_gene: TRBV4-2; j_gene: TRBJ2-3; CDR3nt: TGTGCCAGCAGCCAAGCGACTAGACCGGATACGCAGTATTTT; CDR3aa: CASSQATRPDTQYF
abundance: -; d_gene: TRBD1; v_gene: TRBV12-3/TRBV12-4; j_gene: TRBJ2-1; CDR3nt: TGTGCCAGCAGTAGCGACAGGGTGGGTGAGCAGTTCTTC; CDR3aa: CASSSDRVGEQFF
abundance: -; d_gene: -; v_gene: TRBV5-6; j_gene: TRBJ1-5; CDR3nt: TGTGCCAGCAGCTCCGGGAGAACCTTTAGCAATCAGCCCCAGCATTTT; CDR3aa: CASSSGRTFSNQPQHF
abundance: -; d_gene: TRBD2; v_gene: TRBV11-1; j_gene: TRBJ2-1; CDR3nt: TGTGCCAGCAGCTTAGCCCCGGGACTAGCGGAGACCTACAATGAGCAGTTCTTC; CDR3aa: CASSLAPGLAETYNEQFF
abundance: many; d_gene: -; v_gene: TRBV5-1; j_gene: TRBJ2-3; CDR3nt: TGCGCCAGCAGCTTGCCTACGTGGGTGGGAGGCACAGATACGCAGTATTTT; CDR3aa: CASSLPTWVGGTDTQYF
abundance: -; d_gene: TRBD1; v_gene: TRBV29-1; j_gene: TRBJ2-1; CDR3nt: TGCAGCGCGGAGACAGGGGCCTACAATGAGCAGTTCTTC; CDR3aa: CSAETGAYNEQFF
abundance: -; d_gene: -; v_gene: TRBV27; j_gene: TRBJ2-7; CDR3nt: TGTGCCAGCAGTTCCAGAAGCCCCTACGAGCAGTACTTC; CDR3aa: CASSSRSPYEQYF
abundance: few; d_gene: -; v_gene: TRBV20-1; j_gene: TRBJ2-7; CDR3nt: TGCAGTGCTGGAGAGGTCATAGACTACGAGCAGTACTTC; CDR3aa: CSAGEVIDYEQYF
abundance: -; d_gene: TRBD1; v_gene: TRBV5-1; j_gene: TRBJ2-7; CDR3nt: TGCGCCAGCAGCCCGGACAGGGCCCACGAGCAGTACTTC; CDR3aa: CASSPDRAHEQYF
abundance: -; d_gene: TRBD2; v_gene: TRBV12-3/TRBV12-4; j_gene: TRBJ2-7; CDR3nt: TGTGCCAGCAGTTCCGTGACTAGCGGGCTCTACGAGCAGTACTTC; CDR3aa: CASSSVTSGLYEQYF
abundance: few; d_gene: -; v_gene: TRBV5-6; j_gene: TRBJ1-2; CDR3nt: TGTGCCAGCAGCTGGATGGCCTCCAGGCTTACGGCCCTCGACTACACCTTC; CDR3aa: CASSWMASRLTALDYTF
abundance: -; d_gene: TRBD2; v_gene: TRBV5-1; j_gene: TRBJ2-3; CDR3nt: TGCGCCAGCAGCTGGCCACTAGCGGGTAGCCCTCAAGGTACAGATACGCAGTATTTT; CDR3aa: CASSWPLAGSPQGTDTQYF
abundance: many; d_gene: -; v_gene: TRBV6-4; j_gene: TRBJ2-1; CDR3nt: TGTGCCAGCAGTGAGGGCGGGGCCGCCGGTGAGCAGTTCTTC; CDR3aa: CASSEGGAAGEQFF
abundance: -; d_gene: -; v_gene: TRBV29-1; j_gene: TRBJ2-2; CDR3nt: TGCAGCGGACAGAAGAACACCGGGGAGCTGTTTTTT; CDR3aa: CSGQKNTGELFF
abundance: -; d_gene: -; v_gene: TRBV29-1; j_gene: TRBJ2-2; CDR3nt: TGCAGCGTGTACAGGGAAACCGGGGAGCTGTTTTTT; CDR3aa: CSVYRETGELFF
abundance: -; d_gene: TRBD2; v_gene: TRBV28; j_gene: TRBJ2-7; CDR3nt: TGTGCCAGCAGTTTAGTGCTAGCGGGCCACGAGCAGTACTTC; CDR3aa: CASSLVLAGHEQYF
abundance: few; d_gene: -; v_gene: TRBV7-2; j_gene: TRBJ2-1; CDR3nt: TGTGCCACCTGGGAGGTGAGCGCTTACAATGAGCAGTTCTTC; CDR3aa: CATWEVSAYNEQFF